The rows below give T cell receptor beta chains drawn from one sample of a study of molecular identifiers for immune sequencing clone quantification. A single record per CDR3 protein comes from TCRdb applying MiXCR to the PCR reads. The sample has around 70,000 distinct CDR3 sequences; around a sixth are singletons. Source material: naive CD8+ T cells from blood, with Jurkat cell RNA spiked in. The receptors were sampled from a human donor in good health. Some libraries in this study had Jurkat cell RNA spiked in. The CDR3 runs from the conserved cysteine through the conserved F or W. A D gene is named only where the DNA matches it firmly. Part of the rows lack a size; the others show once, few, many or a class for expanded clones.

>many|TRBV7-2|TRBD2|TRBJ2-1
CASSFGGLAVYNEQFF
TGTGCCAGCAGCTTCGGGGGACTAGCGGTTTACAATGAGCAGTTCTTC
>many|TRBV7-9|NA|TRBJ1-5
CASRSGHPGDQPQHF
TGTGCCAGCAGATCTGGACACCCGGGGGATCAGCCCCAGCATTTT
>many|TRBV5-1|TRBD2|TRBJ2-1
CASSLFSVLAGAKAANEQFF
TGCGCCAGCAGCTTGTTCTCGGTACTAGCGGGAGCTAAGGCGGCCAATGAGCAGTTCTTC
>many|TRBV19|TRBD2|TRBJ2-3
CASSILAGGPDTQYF
TGTGCCAGTAGTATCCTAGCGGGAGGGCCGGATACGCAGTATTTT
>NA|TRBV4-3|TRBD2|TRBJ2-1
CASSPQRDSYNEQFF
TGCGCCAGCAGCCCTCAGCGGGATAGCTACAATGAGCAGTTCTTC
>many|TRBV14|NA|TRBJ2-3
CASSHSSDTQYF
TGTGCCAGCAGCCACTCTAGCGATACGCAGTATTTT
>many|TRBV7-8|TRBD2|TRBJ2-1
CASSFRLAGENEQFF
TGTGCCAGCAGCTTCAGACTAGCGGGAGAGAATGAGCAGTTCTTC
>many|TRBV18|NA|TRBJ2-7
CASSPPSRGEQYF
TGTGCCAGCTCACCACCGTCCAGGGGCGAGCAGTACTTC
>NA|TRBV7-9|NA|TRBJ1-2
CASSLVQWEDYGYTF
TGTGCCAGCAGCTTGGTACAGTGGGAGGACTATGGCTACACCTTC
>many|TRBV11-3|TRBD2|TRBJ2-1
CASSLAPLSLLAGYYNEQFF
TGTGCCAGCAGCTTAGCTCCACTCTCGCTACTAGCGGGGTATTACAATGAGCAGTTCTTC
>many|TRBV19|TRBD1|TRBJ1-5
CASGQGAIQPQHF
TGTGCCAGTGGTCAGGGGGCAATTCAGCCCCAGCATTTT
>many|TRBV24-1|NA|TRBJ2-2
CATHSPSSAPGELFF
TGTGCCACCCACTCACCCAGCTCGGCACCCGGGGAGCTGTTTTTT
>few|TRBV11-2|NA|TRBJ2-7
CASSPGGGRQGSTYEQYF
TGTGCCAGCAGCCCCGGTGGAGGGAGACAGGGTTCAACCTACGAGCAGTACTTC
>NA|TRBV6-1|NA|TRBJ2-7
CASSTDYSYEQYF
TGTGCCAGCAGTACGGACTACTCCTACGAGCAGTACTTC
>NA|TRBV12-3/TRBV12-4|TRBD2|TRBJ2-3
CASSFRREATDTQYF
TGTGCCAGCAGTTTTCGGCGGGAGGCCACAGATACGCAGTATTTT
>many|TRBV13|NA|TRBJ2-7
CASSWVATSSYEQYF
TGTGCCAGCAGCTGGGTCGCAACCAGCTCCTACGAGCAGTACTTC
>many|TRBV7-2|TRBD2|TRBJ2-7
CASSFSGSSYEQYF
TGTGCCAGCAGCTTTAGCGGGAGCTCCTACGAGCAGTACTTC
>NA|TRBV19|TRBD1|TRBJ2-1
CASSIGGQGQFF
TGTGCCAGTAGTATTGGGGGACAGGGGCAGTTCTTC
>many|TRBV5-4|TRBD2|TRBJ2-3
CASSLALAGPFTDTQYF
TGTGCCAGCAGCTTGGCACTAGCGGGCCCCTTCACAGATACGCAGTATTTT
>many|TRBV4-3|NA|TRBJ2-1
CASSQDEVGAEQFF
TGCGCCAGCAGCCAAGATGAAGTCGGCGCGGAGCAGTTCTTC
>many|TRBV5-6|NA|TRBJ1-1
CASSTGPEAFF
TGTGCCAGCAGCACGGGACCTGAAGCTTTCTTT
>NA|TRBV27|NA|TRBJ2-1
CASSLGGGVIGNEQFF
TGTGCCAGCAGTTTAGGGGGTGGGGTAATTGGTAATGAGCAGTTCTTC
>NA|TRBV5-6|NA|TRBJ1-5
CASSPWGTGIESNQPPHF
NA
>many|TRBV28|TRBD1|TRBJ1-6
CASSLLFEVDRGYNSPLHF
TGTGCCAGCAGTTTACTCTTCGAGGTGGACAGGGGCTATAATTCACCCCTCCACTTT
>few|TRBV6-1|NA|TRBJ1-1
CASSSGTINTEAFF
TGTGCCAGCAGCTCCGGGACAATAAACACTGAAGCTTTCTTT
>many|TRBV6-5|NA|TRBJ2-7
CASSYPSHEQYF
TGTGCCAGCAGTTACCCCAGCCACGAGCAGTACTTC
>NA|TRBV7-8|NA|TRBJ2-3
CASSSRLISSADTQYF
TGTGCCAGCAGCTCCCGCCTTATCTCTAGCGCAGATACGCAGTATTTT
>many|TRBV9|NA|TRBJ1-1
CASGTGVVTEAFF
TGTGCCAGCGGGACGGGGGTGGTCACTGAAGCTTTCTTT
>many|TRBV11-3|NA|TRBJ2-3
CASSLVEEDTQYF
TGTGCCAGCAGCTTAGTCGAGGAGGATACGCAGTATTTT
>medium-sized|TRBV7-9|TRBD1|TRBJ2-3
CASSYGTGGSTDTQYF
TGTGCCAGCAGCTACGGGACAGGGGGAAGCACAGATACGCAGTATTTT
>many|TRBV6-5|TRBD1|TRBJ2-7
CASSYGTGGTYEQYF
TGTGCCAGCAGTTACGGAACAGGGGGGACCTACGAGCAGTACTTC